The T cell receptor (beta chain) described here comes from a study of radiation and T cells in renal cell carcinoma. General study points: From baseline, blood top tumor clonotypes peaked at 2 weeks post-radiation. No pretreatment tumor biopsies were available for baseline clonotypes.

Clones were sequenced by immunoSEQ multiplex PCR, and TCRdb holds only the in-frame ones, with some missing. The data show 150,000 or so clones, about 87% seen once. The V and J ends lost 4 bases and 5 bases respectively, with 12 bases between them. The CDR3 totals 13 residues. In germline, CDR1 is MGHRA, CDR2 YSYEKL. This clone has a single count. Antigen specificity is unknown. Time point defined: blood 4 weeks post-SBRT, at nephrectomy. Indicated treatment: 15 Gy SBRT to primary tumor, nephrectomy 4 weeks later. Nephrectomy followed 15 Gy stereotactic body radiation by 4 weeks. The tumor was a clear cell renal cell carcinoma.

The receptor comes from a woman in her 50s with renal cell carcinoma. V usage is TRBV4-1 and J usage is TRBJ2-7; D call uncertain. Sequenced material: blood, taken from a patient whose treatment included radiotherapy and nephrectomy. Here the CDR3 reads CASSLQGKDEQYF. The CDR3 region has the DNA TGCGCCAGCAGCCTACAAGGGAAGGACGAGCAGTACTTC.